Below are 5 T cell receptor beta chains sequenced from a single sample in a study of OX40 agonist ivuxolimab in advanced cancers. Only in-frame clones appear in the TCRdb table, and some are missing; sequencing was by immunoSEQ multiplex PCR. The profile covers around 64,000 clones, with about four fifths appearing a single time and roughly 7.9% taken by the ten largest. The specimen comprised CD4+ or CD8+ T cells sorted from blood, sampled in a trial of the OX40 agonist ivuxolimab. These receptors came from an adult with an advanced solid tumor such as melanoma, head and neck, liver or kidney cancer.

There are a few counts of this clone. CDR3 bases: TGCGCCAGCAGCGGTCAGGGTCCGCCTAATGAAAAACTGTTTTTT. This gives the protein CASSGQGPPNEKLFF. This chain uses TRBV5-1 with TRBJ1-4; D may be TRBD1 (5 bases). Germline lookup yields CDR1 SGHRS and CDR2 YFSETQ. V was cut by 4 bases and J by 3 bases, with 13 bases left in between. CDR3 length: 15 residues.

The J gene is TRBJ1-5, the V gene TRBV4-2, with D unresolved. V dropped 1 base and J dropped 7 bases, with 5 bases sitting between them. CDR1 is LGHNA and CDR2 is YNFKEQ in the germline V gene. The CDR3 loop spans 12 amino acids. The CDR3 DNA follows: TGTGCCAGCAGCCAAGTTGGCCAGCCCCAGCATTTT. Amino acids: CASSQVGQPQHF.

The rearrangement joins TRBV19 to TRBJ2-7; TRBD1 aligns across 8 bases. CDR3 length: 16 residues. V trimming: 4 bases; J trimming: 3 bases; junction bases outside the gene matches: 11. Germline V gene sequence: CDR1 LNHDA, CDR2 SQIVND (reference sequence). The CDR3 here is CASSKTAGTGRYEQYF. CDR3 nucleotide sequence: TGTGCCAGTAGTAAAACAGCCGGGACAGGTCGCTACGAGCAGTACTTC.

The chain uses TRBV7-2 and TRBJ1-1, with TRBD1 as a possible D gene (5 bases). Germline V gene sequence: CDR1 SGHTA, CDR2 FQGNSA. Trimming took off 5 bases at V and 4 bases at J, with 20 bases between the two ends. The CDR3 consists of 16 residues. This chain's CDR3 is CASSLPWGRRGTEAFF. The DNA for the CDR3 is TGTGCCAGCAGCCTCCCTTGGGGGAGGAGAGGCACTGAAGCTTTCTTT. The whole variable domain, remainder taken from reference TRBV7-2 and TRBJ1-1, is GAGVSQSPSNKVTEKGKDVELRCDPISGHTALYWYRQSLGQGLEFLIYFQGNSAPDKSGLPSDRFSAERTGGSVSTLTIQRTQQEDSAVYLCASSLPWGRRGTEAFFGQGTRLTVV.

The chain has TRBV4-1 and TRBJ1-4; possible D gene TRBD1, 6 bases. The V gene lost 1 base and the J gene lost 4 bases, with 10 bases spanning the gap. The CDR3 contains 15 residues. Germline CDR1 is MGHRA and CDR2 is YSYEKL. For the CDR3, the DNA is TGCGCCAGCAGCCAAGGCAGGGGCCTTAATGAAAAACTGTTTTTT. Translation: CASSQGRGLNEKLFF.